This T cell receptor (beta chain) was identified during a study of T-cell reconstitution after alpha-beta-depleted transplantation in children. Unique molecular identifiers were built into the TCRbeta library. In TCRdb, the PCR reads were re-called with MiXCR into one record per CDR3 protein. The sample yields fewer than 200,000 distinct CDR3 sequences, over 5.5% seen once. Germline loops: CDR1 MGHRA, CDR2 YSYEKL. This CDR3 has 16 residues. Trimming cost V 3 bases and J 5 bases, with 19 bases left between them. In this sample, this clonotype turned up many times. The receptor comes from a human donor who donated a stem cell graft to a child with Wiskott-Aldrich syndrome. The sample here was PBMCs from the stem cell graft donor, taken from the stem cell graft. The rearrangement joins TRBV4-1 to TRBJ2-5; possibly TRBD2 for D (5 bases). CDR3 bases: TGCGCCAGCAGCCAGTCCTACTCACGTGGCGGGGAGACCCAGTACTTC. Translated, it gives CASSQSYSRGGETQYF.